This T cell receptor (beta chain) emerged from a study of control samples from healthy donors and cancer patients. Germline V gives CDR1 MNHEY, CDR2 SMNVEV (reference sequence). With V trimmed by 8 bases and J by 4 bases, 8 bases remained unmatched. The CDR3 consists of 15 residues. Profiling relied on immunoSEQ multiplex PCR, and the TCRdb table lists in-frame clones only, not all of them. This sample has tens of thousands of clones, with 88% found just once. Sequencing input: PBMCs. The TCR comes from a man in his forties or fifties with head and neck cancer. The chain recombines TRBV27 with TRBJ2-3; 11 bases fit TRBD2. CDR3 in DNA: TGTGCCAGCGGATTAGCGGGAGGGCCCGCAGATACGCAGTATTTT. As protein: CASGLAGGPADTQYF.